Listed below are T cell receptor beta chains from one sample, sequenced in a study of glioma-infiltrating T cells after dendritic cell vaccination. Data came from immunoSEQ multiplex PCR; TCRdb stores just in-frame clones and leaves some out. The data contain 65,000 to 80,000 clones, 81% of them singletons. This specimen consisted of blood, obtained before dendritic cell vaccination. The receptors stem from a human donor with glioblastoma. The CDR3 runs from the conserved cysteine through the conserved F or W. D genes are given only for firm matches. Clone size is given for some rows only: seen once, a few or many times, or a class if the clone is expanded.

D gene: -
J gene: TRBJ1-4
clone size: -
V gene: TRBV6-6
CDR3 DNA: TGTGCCAGCATCCAATACTTGACAAATGAAAAACTGTTTTTT
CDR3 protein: CASIQYLTNEKLFF

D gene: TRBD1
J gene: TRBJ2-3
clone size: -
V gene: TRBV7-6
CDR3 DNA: TGTGCCAGCAGCTTTGGACAGGGGATAACGTATAGCACAGATACGCAGTATTTT
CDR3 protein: CASSFGQGITYSTDTQYF

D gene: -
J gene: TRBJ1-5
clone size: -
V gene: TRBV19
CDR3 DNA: TGTGCCAGTAGTGGGGCGATTGGTCAGCCCCAGCATTTT
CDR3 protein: CASSGAIGQPQHF

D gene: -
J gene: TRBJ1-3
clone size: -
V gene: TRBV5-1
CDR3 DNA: TGCGCCAGCAGGGAGGGCGTGGAGCCTGGAAACACCATATATTTT
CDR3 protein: CASREGVEPGNTIYF

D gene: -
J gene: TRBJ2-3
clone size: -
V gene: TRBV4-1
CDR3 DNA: TGCGCCAGCAGCCGCCAGATAGGGGGAAGCACAGATACGCAGTATTTT
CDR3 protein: CASSRQIGGSTDTQYF

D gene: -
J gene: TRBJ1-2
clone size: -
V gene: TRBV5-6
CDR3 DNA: TGTGCCAGCAGCTTGACGGGTCTCAACTATGGCTACACCTTC
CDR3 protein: CASSLTGLNYGYTF

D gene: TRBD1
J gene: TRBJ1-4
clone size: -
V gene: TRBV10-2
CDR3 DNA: TGCGCCAGCAGTCCCGACAGGGATGAAAAACTGTTTTTT
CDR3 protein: CASSPDRDEKLFF

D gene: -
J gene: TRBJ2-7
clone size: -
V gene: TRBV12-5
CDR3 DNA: TGTGCTAGTGGTTTGGGAGCCTACGAGCAGTACTTC
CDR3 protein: CASGLGAYEQYF

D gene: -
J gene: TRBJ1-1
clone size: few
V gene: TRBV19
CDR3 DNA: TGTGCCAGTAGTCCCCCTCGGACAGAAAACACTGAAGCTTTCTTT
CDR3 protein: CASSPPRTENTEAFF

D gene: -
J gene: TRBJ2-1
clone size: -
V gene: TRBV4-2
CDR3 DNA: TGTGCCAGCAGCCCCCCAGAGGGTTCGGTTGAGCAGTTCTTC
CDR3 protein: CASSPPEGSVEQFF

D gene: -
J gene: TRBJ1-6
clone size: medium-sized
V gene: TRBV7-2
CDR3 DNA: TGTGCCAGCAGCTTGGAACAGGGAGTGGGGTATAATTCACCCCTCCACTTT
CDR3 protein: CASSLEQGVGYNSPLHF

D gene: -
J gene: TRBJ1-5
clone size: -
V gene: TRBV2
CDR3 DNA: TGTGCCAGCAGACCTACGGGGATGGGTAGCAATCAGCCCCAGCATTTT
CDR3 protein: CASRPTGMGSNQPQHF

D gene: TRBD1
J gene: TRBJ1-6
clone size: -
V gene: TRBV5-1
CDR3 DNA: TGTGCCAGCAGCCTCAGGGACAGAGACCCCCTCCACTTT
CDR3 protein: CASSLRDRDPLHF

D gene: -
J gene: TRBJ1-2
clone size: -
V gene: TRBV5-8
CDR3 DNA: TGTGCCAGCAGCGGCACATTCTCGGACAGTAACTATGGCTACACCTTC
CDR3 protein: CASSGTFSDSNYGYTF

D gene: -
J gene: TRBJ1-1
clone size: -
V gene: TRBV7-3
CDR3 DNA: TGTGCCAGCTTGGGCCCGGCGATCACTGAAGCTTTCTTT
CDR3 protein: CASLGPAITEAFF

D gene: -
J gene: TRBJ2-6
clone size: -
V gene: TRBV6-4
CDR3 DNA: TGTGCCAGCAGTGACTCTACTGGGGCCAACGTCCTGACTTTC
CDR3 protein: CASSDSTGANVLTF

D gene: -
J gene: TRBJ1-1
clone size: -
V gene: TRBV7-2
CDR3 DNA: TGTGCCAGCAGCTTAAGAGGACATGAAGCTTTCTTT
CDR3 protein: CASSLRGHEAFF

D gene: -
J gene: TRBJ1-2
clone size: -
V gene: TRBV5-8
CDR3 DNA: TGTGCCAGCAGCTTGGACAGCTATGGCTACACCTTC
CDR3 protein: CASSLDSYGYTF

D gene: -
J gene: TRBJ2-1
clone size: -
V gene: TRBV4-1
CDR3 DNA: TGCGCCAGCGCGGGACCGGCAACTGAGCAGTTCTTC
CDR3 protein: CASAGPATEQFF

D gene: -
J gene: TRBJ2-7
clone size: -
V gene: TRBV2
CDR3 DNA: TGTGCCAGCAGTGAAGGGGCAGTTCCAAGCTCCTACGAGCAGTACTTC
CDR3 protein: CASSEGAVPSSYEQYF

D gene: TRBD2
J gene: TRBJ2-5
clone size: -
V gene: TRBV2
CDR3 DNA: TGTGCCAGCAGCGGACTAGCGGGGGGGCTGTACCAAGAGACCCAGTACTTC
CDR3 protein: CASSGLAGGLYQETQYF

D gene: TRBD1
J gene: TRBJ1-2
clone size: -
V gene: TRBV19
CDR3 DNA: TGTGCCAGTAGTATCGTTGGGACAGGGCAGGATGGCTACACCTTC
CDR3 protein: CASSIVGTGQDGYTF

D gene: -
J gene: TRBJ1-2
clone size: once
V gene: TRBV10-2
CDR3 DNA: TGCGCCAGCTCGCCGCCAGGTCTAAACTATGGCTACACCTTC
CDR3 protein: CASSPPGLNYGYTF

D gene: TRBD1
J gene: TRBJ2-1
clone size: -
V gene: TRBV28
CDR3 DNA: TGTGCCAGCAGTTTGGGGACAGGGTACAATGAGCAGTTCTTC
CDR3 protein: CASSLGTGYNEQFF

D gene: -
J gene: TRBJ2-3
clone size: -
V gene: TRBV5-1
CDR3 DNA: TGCGCCAGCAGCCTGGACTGGTCAGATACGCAGTATTTT
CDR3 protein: CASSLDWSDTQYF

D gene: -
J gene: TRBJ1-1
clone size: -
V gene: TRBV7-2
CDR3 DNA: TGTGCCAGCAGCTTATCGGCAGGGGAGAACACTGAAGCTTTCTTT
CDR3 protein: CASSLSAGENTEAFF

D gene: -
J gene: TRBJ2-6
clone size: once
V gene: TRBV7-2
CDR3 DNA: TGTGCCAGCAGACCCGGCGGGGCCTCTGGGGCCAACGTCCTGACTTTC
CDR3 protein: CASRPGGASGANVLTF

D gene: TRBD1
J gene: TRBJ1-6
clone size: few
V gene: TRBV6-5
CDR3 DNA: TGTGCCAGCAAGGCAGGGGGTGATTCACCCCTCCACTTT
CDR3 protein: CASKAGGDSPLHF

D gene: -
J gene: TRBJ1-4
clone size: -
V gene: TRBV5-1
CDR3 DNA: TGCGCCAGCAGCTATACGAGTTCCGAAAAACTGTTTTTT
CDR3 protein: CASSYTSSEKLFF

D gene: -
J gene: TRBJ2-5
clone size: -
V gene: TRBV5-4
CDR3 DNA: TGTGCCAGCAGCTCGGACTTAACGTCCGTTCAGCAAGAGACCCAGTACTTC
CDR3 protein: CASSSDLTSVQQETQYF

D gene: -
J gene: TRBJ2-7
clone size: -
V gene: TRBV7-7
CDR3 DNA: TGTGCTAGCAGCTTAGGTCCGGTCTACGAGCAGTACTTC
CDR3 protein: CASSLGPVYEQYF

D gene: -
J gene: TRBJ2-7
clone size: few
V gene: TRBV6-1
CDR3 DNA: TGTGCCAGCAGTGCATTTTACGAGCAGTACTTC
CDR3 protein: CASSAFYEQYF

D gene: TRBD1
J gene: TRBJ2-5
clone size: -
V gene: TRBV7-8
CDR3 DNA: TGTGCCAGCAGCTTACCGGGACAGGGGCCAGAGACCCAGTACTTC
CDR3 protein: CASSLPGQGPETQYF

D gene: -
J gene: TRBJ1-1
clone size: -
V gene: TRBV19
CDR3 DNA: TGTGCCAGTAGTTTCTCTGCGATGAACACTGAAGCTTTCTTT
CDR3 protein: CASSFSAMNTEAFF

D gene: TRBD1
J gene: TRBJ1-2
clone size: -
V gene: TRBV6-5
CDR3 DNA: TGTGCCAGCAGTAAGGGAGCCGGGACAGGGCATGGCTACACCTTC
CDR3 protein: CASSKGAGTGHGYTF

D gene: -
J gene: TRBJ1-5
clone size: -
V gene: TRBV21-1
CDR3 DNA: TGTGCCAGCAGCAGATCTCCGGGACAGCTCAATCAGCCCCAGCATTTT
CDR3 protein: CASSRSPGQLNQPQHF

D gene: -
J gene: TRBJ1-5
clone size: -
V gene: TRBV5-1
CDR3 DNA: TGCGCCAGCAGCTGGTCGGGTAATCAGCCCCAGCATTTT
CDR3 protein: CASSWSGNQPQHF

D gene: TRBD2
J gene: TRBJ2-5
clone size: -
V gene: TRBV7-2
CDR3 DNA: TGTGCCAGCAGCCGGGGACTAGCGGGGGAGAGTGAGACCCAGTACTTC
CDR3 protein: CASSRGLAGESETQYF

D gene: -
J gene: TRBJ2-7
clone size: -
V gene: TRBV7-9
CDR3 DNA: TGTGCCAGCAGCTCGCGACAGGATGACTACGAGCAGTACTTC
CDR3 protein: CASSSRQDDYEQYF

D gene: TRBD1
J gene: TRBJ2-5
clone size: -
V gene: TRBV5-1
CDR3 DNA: TGCGCCAGCAGCTTGCCGGGACAGTCGGGGGAGACCCAGTACTTC
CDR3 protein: CASSLPGQSGETQYF

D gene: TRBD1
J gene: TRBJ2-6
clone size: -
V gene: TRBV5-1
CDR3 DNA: TGCGCCAGCACCCAGCCCAGGGGGTCATACTCTGGGGCCAACGTCCTGACTTTC
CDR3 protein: CASTQPRGSYSGANVLTF

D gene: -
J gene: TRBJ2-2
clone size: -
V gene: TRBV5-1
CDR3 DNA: TGCGCCAGCAGCCCGGGGACTTATAACGCCGGGGAGCTGTTTTTT
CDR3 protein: CASSPGTYNAGELFF

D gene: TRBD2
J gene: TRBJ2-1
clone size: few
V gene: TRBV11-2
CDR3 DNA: TGTGCCAGCAGCTCTAGCGGCAATGAGCAGTTCTTC
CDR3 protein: CASSSSGNEQFF

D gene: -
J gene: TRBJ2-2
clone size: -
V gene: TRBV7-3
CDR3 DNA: TGTGCCAGCAGCTCGGACATTTCGACCGGGGAGCTGTTTTTT
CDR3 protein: CASSSDISTGELFF

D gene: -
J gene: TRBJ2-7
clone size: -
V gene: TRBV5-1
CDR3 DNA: TGCGCCAGCAGCTTTGACCGGACAGCCGCCTACGAGCAGTACTTC
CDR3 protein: CASSFDRTAAYEQYF

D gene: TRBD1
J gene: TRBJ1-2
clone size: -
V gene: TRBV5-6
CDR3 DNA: TGTGCCAGCAGCGAGGACAGGGGGTATGGCTACACCTTC
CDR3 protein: CASSEDRGYGYTF